A selection of T cell receptor beta chains follows, all from one sample in a study of T-cell reconstitution after alpha-beta-depleted transplantation in children. One entry per CDR3 protein results from TCRdb running MiXCR on the PCR reads. Of around 270,000 distinct CDR3 sequences in the sample, 6.5% to 9% are singletons; the top ten hold approximately 9.6%. Sample: peripheral blood, taken 360 days after TCRalphabeta/CD19-depleted stem cell transplant. These receptors originate from a female patient aged 2 to 10 who had a stem cell transplant for Fanconi anemia, so the T cells may come from the graft donor. Both conserved end residues are part of each CDR3. Fields, in order: J gene, clone size, V gene, D gene, CDR3 protein, CDR3 DNA. The D gene is left open where the match is weak. Size is omitted from some rows. Given values are once, few, many or a class for expanded clones.

TRBJ1-4	many	TRBV7-9	.	CASSLLQGGEKLFF	TGTGCCAGCAGCTTATTACAGGGAGGTGAAAAACTGTTTTTT
TRBJ2-1	.	TRBV7-3	TRBD1	CASSPRGTGAQYEQFF	TGTGCCAGCAGCCCCCGCGGGACAGGGGCGCAGTATGAGCAGTTCTTC
TRBJ2-7	many	TRBV20-1	TRBD1	CSARPWDSSLIYEQYF	TGCAGTGCTAGACCTTGGGACAGCTCCCTCATCTACGAGCAGTACTTC
TRBJ2-2	many	TRBV28	TRBD2	CASSRGGPYTGELFF	TGTGCCAGCAGTCGCGGGGGGCCGTACACCGGGGAGCTGTTTTTT
TRBJ1-1	many	TRBV7-2	.	CASSLVKVGGVGVDTEAFF	TGTGCCAGCAGCTTAGTAAAGGTGGGGGGAGTTGGGGTAGACACTGAAGCTTTCTTT
TRBJ2-7	many	TRBV9	.	CASSVGDNYEQYF	TGTGCCAGCAGCGTAGGGGACAACTACGAGCAGTACTTC
TRBJ1-5	many	TRBV5-1	TRBD1	CASSWTGGRNQPQHF	TGCGCCAGCAGCTGGACAGGGGGCCGCAATCAGCCCCAGCATTTT
TRBJ1-1	many	TRBV7-2	.	CASRGWNTEAFF	TGTGCCAGCAGGGGGTGGAACACTGAAGCTTTCTTT
TRBJ2-3	many	TRBV29-1	TRBD2	CSVDGGIVDTQYF	TGCAGCGTTGACGGGGGGATCGTAGATACGCAGTATTTT
TRBJ1-5	many	TRBV20-1	.	CSASRGGGSQPQHF	TGCAGTGCTAGTAGGGGGGGAGGGAGTCAGCCCCAGCATTTT
TRBJ1-6	many	TRBV4-3	.	CASSQGLGLLNSPLHF	TGCGCCAGCAGCCAAGGCCTCGGACTGCTGAATTCACCCCTCCACTTT
TRBJ1-2	many	TRBV12-3/TRBV12-4	.	CASISNYGYTF	TGTGCCAGCATTTCCAACTATGGCTACACCTTC
TRBJ2-1	.	TRBV6-5	TRBD2	CASSYSLAGGQNEQFF	TGTGCCAGCAGTTACTCGTTAGCGGGGGGGCAGAATGAGCAGTTCTTC
TRBJ2-7	many	TRBV12-3/TRBV12-4	.	CASSLRASTYEQYF	TGTGCCAGCAGTTTAAGGGCTAGCACCTACGAGCAGTACTTC
TRBJ1-1	once	TRBV20-1	.	CSASTYTEAFF	TGCAGTGCTTCTACTTACACTGAAGCTTTCTTT
TRBJ2-3	many	TRBV10-3	TRBD1	CAISAQGADTQYF	TGTGCCATCAGTGCCCAGGGGGCTGATACGCAGTATTTT
TRBJ2-1	.	TRBV6-1	TRBD2	CASGLLAAYNEQFF	TGTGCCAGCGGGCTACTAGCGGCCTACAATGAGCAGTTCTTC
TRBJ2-1	many	TRBV7-2	.	CASSPRIADYNEQFF	TGTGCCAGCAGCCCTCGGATAGCGGACTACAATGAGCAGTTCTTC
TRBJ1-4	few	TRBV7-2	.	CASSQGPFEKLFF	TGTGCCAGCAGCCAAGGACCGTTTGAAAAACTGTTTTTT
TRBJ2-7	.	TRBV13	TRBD2	CASNPLAGNSYEQYF	TGTGCCAGCAACCCCCTAGCGGGGAACTCCTACGAGCAGTACTTC
TRBJ2-1	many	TRBV5-1	TRBD2	CASSSAKLAGRYEQFF	TGCGCCAGCAGCTCCGCAAAACTAGCGGGACGGTATGAGCAGTTCTTC
TRBJ1-2	.	TRBV20-1	.	CSRIGGGYGYTF	TGCAGTCGCATAGGGGGTGGCTATGGCTACACCTTC
TRBJ2-7	many	TRBV7-2	.	CASSFNRASEQYF	TGTGCCAGCAGCTTCAACAGGGCCTCCGAGCAGTACTTC
TRBJ1-1	many	TRBV27	TRBD1	CASSSGGMEAFF	TGTGCCAGCAGTTCAGGGGGAATGGAAGCTTTCTTT
TRBJ2-3	.	TRBV3-1	TRBD1	CASSQAGQVTDTQYF	TGTGCCAGCAGCCAAGCGGGACAGGTTACAGATACGCAGTATTTT
TRBJ2-2	.	TRBV3-1	TRBD2	CASCRVLAGGSTGELFF	TGTGCCAGCTGCCGAGTCCTAGCGGGGGGGAGCACCGGGGAGCTGTTTTTT
TRBJ1-5	many	TRBV11-2	.	CASSAGWGNQPQHF	TGTGCCAGCAGCGCAGGGTGGGGCAATCAGCCCCAGCATTTT
TRBJ2-7	.	TRBV18	TRBD1	CASSGQGNYEQYF	TGTGCCAGCTCGGGACAGGGGAACTACGAGCAGTACTTC
TRBJ2-7	.	TRBV3-1	TRBD1	CASSQAFGTGGYEQYF	TGTGCCAGCAGCCAAGCGTTCGGGACAGGAGGCTACGAGCAGTACTTC
TRBJ2-1	few	TRBV6-1	.	CASSRRQTNNEQFF	TGTGCCAGCAGCAGACGACAAACTAACAATGAGCAGTTCTTC
TRBJ2-1	many	TRBV29-1	TRBD1	CSVGTGGYNEQFF	TGCAGCGTCGGGACAGGGGGCTACAATGAGCAGTTCTTC
TRBJ2-2	many	TRBV5-1	TRBD2	CASDPGTSGRTNTGELFF	TGCGCCAGCGATCCCGGGACTAGCGGGAGAACGAACACCGGGGAGCTGTTTTTT
TRBJ2-5	few	TRBV29-1	.	CSVGTSQETQYF	TGCAGCGTGGGGACCTCACAAGAGACCCAGTACTTC
TRBJ2-2	.	TRBV12-5	.	CASGLGSNTGELFF	TGTGCTAGTGGTTTGGGCTCCAACACCGGGGAGCTGTTTTTT
TRBJ2-7	many	TRBV29-1	.	CSVTEGQGLLYEQYF	TGCAGCGTTACAGAGGGGCAGGGGCTTCTCTACGAGCAGTACTTC
TRBJ1-2	many	TRBV12-3/TRBV12-4	TRBD1	CASRTGVGYGYTF	TGTGCCAGCAGAACAGGGGTAGGCTATGGCTACACCTTC
TRBJ2-7	many	TRBV2	TRBD1	CASNRQGASLEQYF	TGTGCCAGCAACCGACAGGGGGCAAGTCTCGAGCAGTACTTC
TRBJ2-1	.	TRBV18	.	CASGKDTRGYNEQFF	TGTGCCAGCGGAAAGGACACCCGTGGGTACAATGAGCAGTTCTTC
TRBJ2-1	.	TRBV12-3/TRBV12-4	.	CASGTVGQGPVQDEQFF	TGTGCCAGCGGAACGGTCGGCCAGGGCCCTGTCCAGGATGAGCAGTTCTTC
TRBJ2-2	many	TRBV10-3	TRBD1	CAISALQGDTGELFF	TGTGCCATCAGTGCGCTTCAGGGGGACACCGGGGAGCTGTTTTTT
TRBJ2-4	many	TRBV20-1	.	CSARIAGTKNIQYF	TGCAGTGCTAGGATTGCCGGGACCAAAAACATTCAGTACTTC
TRBJ2-3	many	TRBV4-2	.	CASRELAADTQYF	TGTGCCAGCAGAGAGCTAGCTGCAGATACGCAGTATTTT
TRBJ2-3	few	TRBV20-1	TRBD1	CSAFTGTGEEDTQYF	TGCAGTGCTTTTACCGGGACAGGGGAGGAAGATACGCAGTATTTT
TRBJ2-3	many	TRBV11-2	TRBD2	CASSLYGRATDTQYF	TGTGCCAGCAGCTTATACGGGAGGGCCACAGATACGCAGTATTTT
TRBJ2-2	many	TRBV11-2	.	CASIEAGELFF	TGTGCCAGCATCGAGGCCGGGGAGCTGTTTTTT
TRBJ1-5	many	TRBV5-6	.	CASSLWGRRNQPQHF	TGTGCCAGCAGCTTGTGGGGCAGGAGAAATCAGCCCCAGCATTTT
TRBJ2-7	many	TRBV5-1	.	CASGGPYEQYF	TGCGCCAGCGGGGGCCCCTACGAGCAGTACTTC
TRBJ2-1	many	TRBV12-3/TRBV12-4	.	CASSLKGVPNEQFF	TGTGCCAGCAGTTTGAAGGGGGTCCCCAATGAGCAGTTCTTC
TRBJ1-6	few	TRBV5-1	.	CASSLGPGSPLHF	TGCGCCAGCAGCTTGGGGCCAGGGTCACCCCTCCACTTT
TRBJ2-7	many	TRBV28	TRBD2	CASSSLDGLAGAGEQYF	TGTGCCAGCAGTTCCCTCGACGGACTAGCGGGAGCGGGTGAGCAGTACTTC
TRBJ2-5	many	TRBV5-1	.	CASSSIVEETQYF	TGCGCCAGCAGCTCCATAGTTGAAGAGACCCAGTACTTC